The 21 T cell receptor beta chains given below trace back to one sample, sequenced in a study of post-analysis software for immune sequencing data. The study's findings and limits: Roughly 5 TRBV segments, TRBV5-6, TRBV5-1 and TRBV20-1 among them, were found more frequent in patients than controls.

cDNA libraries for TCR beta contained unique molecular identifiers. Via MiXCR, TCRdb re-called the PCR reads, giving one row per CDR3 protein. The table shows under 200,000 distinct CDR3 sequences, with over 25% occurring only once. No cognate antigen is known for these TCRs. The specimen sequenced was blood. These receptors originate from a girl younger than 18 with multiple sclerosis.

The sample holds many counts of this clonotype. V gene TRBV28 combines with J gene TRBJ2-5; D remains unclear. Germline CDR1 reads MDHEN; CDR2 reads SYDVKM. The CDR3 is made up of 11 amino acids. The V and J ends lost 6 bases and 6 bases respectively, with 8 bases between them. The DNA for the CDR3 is TGTGCCAGCAGATTAGGACAGACCCAGTACTTC. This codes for CASRLGQTQYF.

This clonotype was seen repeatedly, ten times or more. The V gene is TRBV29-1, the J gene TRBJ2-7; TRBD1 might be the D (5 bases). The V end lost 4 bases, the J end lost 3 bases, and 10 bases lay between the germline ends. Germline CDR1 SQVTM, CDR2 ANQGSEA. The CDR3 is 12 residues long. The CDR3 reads CSVVGQGYEQYF. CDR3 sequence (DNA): TGCAGCGTTGTGGGGCAAGGCTACGAGCAGTACTTC.

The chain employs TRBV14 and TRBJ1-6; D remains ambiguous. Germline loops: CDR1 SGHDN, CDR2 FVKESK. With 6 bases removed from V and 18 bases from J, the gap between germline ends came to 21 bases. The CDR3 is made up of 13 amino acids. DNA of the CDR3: TGTGCCAGCAGTCCTCTGGAACATCGAGGAGCCCACTTT. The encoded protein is CASSPLEHRGAHF.

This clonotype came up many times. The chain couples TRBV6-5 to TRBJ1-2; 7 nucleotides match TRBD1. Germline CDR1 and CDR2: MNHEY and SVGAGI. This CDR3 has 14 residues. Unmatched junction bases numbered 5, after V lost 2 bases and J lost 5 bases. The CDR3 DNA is TGTGCCAGCAGTTACGGAAAGGGGGCGTATGGCTACACCTTC. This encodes CASSYGKGAYGYTF.

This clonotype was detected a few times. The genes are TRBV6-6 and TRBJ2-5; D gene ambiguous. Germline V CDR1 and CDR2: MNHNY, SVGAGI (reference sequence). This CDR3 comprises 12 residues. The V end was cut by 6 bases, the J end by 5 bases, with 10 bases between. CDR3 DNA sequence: TGTGCCAGCAGCCCCAGCGCGGAGACCCAGTACTTC. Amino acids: CASSPSAETQYF.

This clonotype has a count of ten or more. In nucleotides, the CDR3 is TGCGCCAGCAGTGACCCGGGGGGGCCAAATGAGCAGTTCTTC. This encodes CASSDPGGPNEQFF. V and J are TRBV10-1 and TRBJ2-1; 8 nucleotides line up with TRBD2. The CDR3 is 14 amino acids. CDR1 WNHNN and CDR2 SYGVQD come from the germline V gene (reference sequence). The ends lost 3 bases at V and 7 bases at J; junction bases unmatched: 5.

This CDR3 reads CSARASGQETQYF. The DNA for the CDR3 is TGCAGTGCTAGGGCTAGCGGTCAAGAGACCCAGTACTTC. V gene TRBV20-1 combines with J gene TRBJ2-5; 7 bases agree with TRBD2. After removal of 3 bases from V and 2 bases from J, the junction contained 3 bases not matched to a gene. CDR3 length: 13 residues. Germline assignment: CDR1 DFQATT and CDR2 SNEGSKA (reference sequence).

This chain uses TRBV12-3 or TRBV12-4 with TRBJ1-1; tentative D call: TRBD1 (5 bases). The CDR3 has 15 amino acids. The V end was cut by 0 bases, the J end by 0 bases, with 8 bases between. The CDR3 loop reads CASSLADRLNTEAFF. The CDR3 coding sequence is TGTGCCAGCAGTTTAGCCGACAGATTGAACACTGAAGCTTTCTTT.

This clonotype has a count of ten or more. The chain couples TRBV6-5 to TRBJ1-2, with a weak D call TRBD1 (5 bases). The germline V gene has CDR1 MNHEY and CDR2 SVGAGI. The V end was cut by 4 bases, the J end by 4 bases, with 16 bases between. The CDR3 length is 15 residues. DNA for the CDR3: TGTGCCAGCAGTTTACAAACCGGGACGGTCTATGGCTACACCTTC. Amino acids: CASSLQTGTVYGYTF.

In DNA form, the CDR3 reads TGTGCCAGCGCGACAGGGGGCGCGGATACGCAGTATTTT. Protein sequence: CASATGGADTQYF. This sequence joins TRBV6-5 and TRBJ2-3; 10 nucleotides align to TRBD1. V was clipped by 8 bases and J by 6 bases; unmatched bases: 5. Germline V gene data show CDR1 as MNHEY and CDR2 as SVGAGI. This CDR3 is 13 amino acids long.

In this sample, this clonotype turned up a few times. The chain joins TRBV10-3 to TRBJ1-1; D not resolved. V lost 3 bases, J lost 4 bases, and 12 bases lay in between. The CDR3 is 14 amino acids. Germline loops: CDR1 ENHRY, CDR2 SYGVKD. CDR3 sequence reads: CAISDPPGGTEAFF. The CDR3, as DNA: TGTGCCATCAGTGACCCGCCGGGAGGCACTGAAGCTTTCTTT.

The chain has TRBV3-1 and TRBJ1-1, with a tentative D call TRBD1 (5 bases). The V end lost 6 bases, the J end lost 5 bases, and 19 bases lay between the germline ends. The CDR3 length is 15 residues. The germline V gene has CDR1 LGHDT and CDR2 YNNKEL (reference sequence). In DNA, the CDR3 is TGTGCCAGCAGACTCACCACCCTAGGGGAGACTGAAGCTTTCTTT. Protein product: CASRLTTLGETEAFF.

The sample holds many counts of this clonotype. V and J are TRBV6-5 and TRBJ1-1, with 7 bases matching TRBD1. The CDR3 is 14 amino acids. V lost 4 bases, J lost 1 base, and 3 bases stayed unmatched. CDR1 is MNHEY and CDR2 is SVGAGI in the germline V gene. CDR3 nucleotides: TGTGCCAGCAGTTCGACAGGGACGAACACTGAAGCTTTCTTT. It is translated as CASSSTGTNTEAFF.

This CDR3 reads CASSPRAGRGADTQYF. CDR3 DNA sequence: TGCGCCAGCAGCCCTAGAGCGGGGAGGGGGGCAGATACGCAGTATTTT. The chain combines TRBV5-1 with TRBJ2-3, with D possibly matching TRBD2 (7 bases). V dropped 4 bases and J dropped 4 bases, with 19 bases sitting between them. This CDR3 region has 16 residues. Germline lookup yields CDR1 SGHRS and CDR2 YFSETQ.

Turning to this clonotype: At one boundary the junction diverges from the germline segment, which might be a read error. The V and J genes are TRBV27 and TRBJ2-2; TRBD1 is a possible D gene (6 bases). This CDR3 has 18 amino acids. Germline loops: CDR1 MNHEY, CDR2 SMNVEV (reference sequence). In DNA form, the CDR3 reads TGTGCCAGCAGCCGCACAGGAGGTGGGGGCCTAAACACCGGGGAGCAGTTTTTT. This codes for CASSRTGGGGLNTGEQFF.

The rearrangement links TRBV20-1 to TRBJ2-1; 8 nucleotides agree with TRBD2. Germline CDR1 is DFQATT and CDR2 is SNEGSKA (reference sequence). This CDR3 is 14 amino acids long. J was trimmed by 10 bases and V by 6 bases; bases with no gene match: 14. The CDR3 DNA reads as TGCAGTGCCCGGGGGAATAGCGGGACCTACGAGCAGTTCTTC. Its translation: CSARGNSGTYEQFF.

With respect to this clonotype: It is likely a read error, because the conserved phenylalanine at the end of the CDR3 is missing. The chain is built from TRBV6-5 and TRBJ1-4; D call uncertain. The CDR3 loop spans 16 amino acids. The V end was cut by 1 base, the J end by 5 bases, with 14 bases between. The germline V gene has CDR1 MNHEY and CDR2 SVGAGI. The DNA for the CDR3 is TGTGCCAGCAGTTACTATGAGACAACTACCAATGAAAAACTGTTTTTG. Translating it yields CASSYYETTTNEKLFL.

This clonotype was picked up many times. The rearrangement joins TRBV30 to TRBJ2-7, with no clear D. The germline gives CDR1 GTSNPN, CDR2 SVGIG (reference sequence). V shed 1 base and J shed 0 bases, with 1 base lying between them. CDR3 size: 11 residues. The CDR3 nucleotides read TGTGCCTGGAGTGCCTCCTACGAGCAGTACTTC. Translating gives CAWSASYEQYF. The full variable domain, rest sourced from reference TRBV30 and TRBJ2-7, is SQTIHQWPATLVQPVGSPLSLECTVEGTSNPNLYWYRQAAGRGLQLLFYSVGIGQISSEVPQNLSASRPQDRQFILSSKKLLLSDSGFYLCAWSASYEQYFGPGTRLTVT.

CDR3 in amino acids: CASSLYRVDTEAFF. CDR3 coding DNA: TGCGCCAGCAGCTTATACAGGGTAGACACTGAAGCTTTCTTT. V and J are TRBV5-1 and TRBJ1-1, with D maybe TRBD1 (6 bases). V was clipped by 2 bases and J by 3 bases, with 11 bases between them. Per germline, CDR1 SGHRS and CDR2 YFSETQ. The CDR3 extends over 14 amino acids.

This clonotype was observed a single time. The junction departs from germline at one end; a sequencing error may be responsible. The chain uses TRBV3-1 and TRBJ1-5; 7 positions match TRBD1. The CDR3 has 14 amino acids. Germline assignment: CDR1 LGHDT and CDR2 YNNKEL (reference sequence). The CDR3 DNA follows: TGTACCAGCTCGACAGGGTATAGCAATCAGCCCCAGCATTTT. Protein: CTSSTGYSNQPQHF.

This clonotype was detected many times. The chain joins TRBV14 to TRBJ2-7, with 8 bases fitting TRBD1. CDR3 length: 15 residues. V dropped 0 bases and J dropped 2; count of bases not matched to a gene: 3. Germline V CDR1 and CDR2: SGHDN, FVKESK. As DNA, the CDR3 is TGTGCCAGCAGCCAAGAGGTGGACAGGGCCTACGAGCAGTACTTC. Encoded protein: CASSQEVDRAYEQYF.